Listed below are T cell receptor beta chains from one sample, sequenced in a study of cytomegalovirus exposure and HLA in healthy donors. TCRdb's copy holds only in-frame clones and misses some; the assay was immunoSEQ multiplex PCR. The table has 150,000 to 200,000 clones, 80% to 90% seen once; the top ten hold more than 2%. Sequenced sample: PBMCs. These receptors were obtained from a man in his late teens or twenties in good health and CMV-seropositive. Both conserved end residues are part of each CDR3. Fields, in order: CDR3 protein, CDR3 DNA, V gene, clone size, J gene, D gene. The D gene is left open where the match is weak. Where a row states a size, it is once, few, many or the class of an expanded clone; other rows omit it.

CASSEMDLTDTQYF TGTGCCAGCAGTGAAATGGACTTAACCGATACGCAGTATTTT TRBV6-1 - TRBJ2-3 -
CASSTTGTYNEQFF TGTGCCAGCAGCACCACCGGGACTTACAATGAGCAGTTCTTC TRBV7-2 - TRBJ2-1 -
CASSIGYMANQPQHF TGTGCCAGTAGTATAGGTTATATGGCCAATCAGCCCCAGCATTTT TRBV19 once TRBJ1-5 -
CASRPGQGSNQPQHF TGTGCCAGCAGGCCGGGACAGGGGTCCAATCAGCCCCAGCATTTT TRBV6-1 - TRBJ1-5 TRBD1
CASSLVAGGPFSGGELFF TGCGCCAGCAGCTTGGTGGCAGGGGGCCCTTTTTCGGGCGGGGAGCTGTTTTTT TRBV5-1 few TRBJ2-2 TRBD1
CASSYGGGNQPQHF TGTGCCAGTAGTTATGGGGGCGGCAATCAGCCCCAGCATTTT TRBV19 - TRBJ1-5 -
CSAKGLGLAYEQYF TGCAGCGCGAAGGGGCTGGGGCTTGCCTACGAGCAGTACTTC TRBV29-1 - TRBJ2-7 -
CASSFSPGTGGGQPQHF TGTGCCAGCAGTTTTTCCCCCGGGACAGGGGGCGGACAGCCCCAGCATTTT TRBV27 - TRBJ1-5 TRBD1
CASSQDRRGPVYGYTF TGCGCCAGCAGCCAAGATCGCAGGGGGCCAGTGTATGGCTACACCTTC TRBV4-3 - TRBJ1-2 TRBD1
CAWAGTSGRVYEQYF TGTGCCTGGGCCGGGACTAGCGGGAGAGTCTACGAGCAGTACTTC TRBV30 - TRBJ2-7 TRBD2
CAIQSTGELFF TGTGCCATTCAGTCCACCGGGGAGCTGTTTTTT TRBV10-3 - TRBJ2-2 -
CAWSVEGNSPLHF TGTGCCTGGAGTGTCGAGGGTAATTCACCCCTCCACTTT TRBV30 - TRBJ1-6 -
CASSRTDSYEQYF TGTGCCAGCAGCCGGACAGACTCCTACGAGCAGTACTTC TRBV7-6 - TRBJ2-7 -
CASSSNSGERETQYF TGTGCCAGCAGCTCAAATTCAGGGGAGAGGGAGACCCAGTACTTC TRBV11-1 - TRBJ2-5 -
CASSPQTGMNTEAFF TGTGCCAGCAGTCCACAGACAGGGATGAACACTGAAGCTTTCTTT TRBV6-6 - TRBJ1-1 TRBD1
CASSLAEKYNSPLHF TGCGCCAGCAGCTTGGCAGAAAAATATAATTCACCCCTCCACTTT TRBV5-1 once TRBJ1-6 -
CASSQDPRGGEPQHF TGTGCCAGCAGCCAAGATCCGAGGGGAGGTGAGCCCCAGCATTTT TRBV4-2 once TRBJ1-5 -